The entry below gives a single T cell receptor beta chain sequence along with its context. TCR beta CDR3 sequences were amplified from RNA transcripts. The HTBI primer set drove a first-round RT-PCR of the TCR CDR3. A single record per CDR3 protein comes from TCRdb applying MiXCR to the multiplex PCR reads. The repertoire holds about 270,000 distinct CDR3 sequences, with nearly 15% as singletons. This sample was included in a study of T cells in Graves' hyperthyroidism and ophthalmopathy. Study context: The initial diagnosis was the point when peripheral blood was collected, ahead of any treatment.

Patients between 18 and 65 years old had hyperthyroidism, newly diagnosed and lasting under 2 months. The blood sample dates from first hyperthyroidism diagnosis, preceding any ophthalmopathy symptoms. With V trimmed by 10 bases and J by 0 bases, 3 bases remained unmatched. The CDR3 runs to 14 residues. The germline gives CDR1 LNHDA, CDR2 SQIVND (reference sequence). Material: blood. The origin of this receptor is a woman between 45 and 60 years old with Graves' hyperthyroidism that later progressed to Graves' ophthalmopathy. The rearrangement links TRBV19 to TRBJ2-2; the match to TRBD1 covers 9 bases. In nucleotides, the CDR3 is TGTGCCATTAACAGGGGGCCGAACACCGGGGAGCTGTTTTTT. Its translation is CAINRGPNTGELFF.